The 31 T cell receptor beta chains reported below all come from one sample, sequenced in a study of cytomegalovirus exposure and HLA in healthy donors. The PCR had 60 Vbeta and 13 Jbeta primers. Produced via immunoSEQ multiplex PCR; TCRdb's table is partial and in-frame only. Its table records approximately 130,000 clones. Sequencing used PBMCs. The receptors were gathered from an older woman in good health and CMV-seronegative.

This chain joins TRBV28 and TRBJ1-5, with TRBD1 as a possible D gene (5 bases). Trimming took off 6 bases at V and 0 bases at J, with 24 bases between the two ends. The CDR3 is 19 amino acids. Germline loops: CDR1 MDHEN, CDR2 SYDVKM. DNA for the CDR3: TGTGCCAGCAGCCCACAAAGCAGGGTGCGACCTTATAGCAATCAGCCCCAGCATTTT. Encoded protein: CASSPQSRVRPYSNQPQHF.

The J gene is TRBJ2-5, the V gene TRBV6-5; 10 nucleotides line up with TRBD2. J was trimmed by 5 bases and V by 6 bases; bases with no gene match: 9. The germline V gene has CDR1 MNHEY and CDR2 SVGAGI. This CDR3 spans 15 amino acids. The CDR3 nucleotides are TGTGCCAGCAGGAGGAGCGGGGGGGCCCGGGAGACCCAGTACTTC. Its protein product is CASRRSGGARETQYF.

The J gene is TRBJ2-5, the V gene TRBV5-1; D may be TRBD2 (7 bases). The CDR3 length is 16 residues. V was cut by 4 bases and J by 1 base, with 17 bases left in between. Germline-derived CDR1 and CDR2 are SGHRS and YFSETQ. CDR3 sequence (DNA): TGCGCCAGCAGCCAGGGGCCAGCGGGGTCCCAAGAGACCCAGTACTTC. Residues: CASSQGPAGSQETQYF.

This CDR3 is CSVEDREDYGYTF. CDR3 nucleotide sequence: TGCAGCGTTGAGGACAGGGAAGACTATGGCTACACCTTC. This chain joins TRBV29-1 and TRBJ1-2; 8 bases align to TRBD1. The V gene end was trimmed by 3 bases and the J gene end by 3 bases; junction bases not matched to a gene: 3. Germline V lookup: CDR1 SQVTM, CDR2 ANQGSEA. The CDR3 extends over 13 amino acids.

The genes are TRBV28 and TRBJ1-2; 7 nucleotides align to TRBD1. V gave up 2 bases and J gave up 3 bases; unmatched junction bases: 12. Germline V gives CDR1 MDHEN, CDR2 SYDVKM. The CDR3 sequence is 17 residues long. CDR3 DNA sequence: TGTGCCAGCAGTTTAGACAGGGAAATCCCCGGGGACTATGGCTACACCTTC. Translated: CASSLDREIPGDYGYTF.

DNA of the CDR3: TGTGCCAGCAGCGTACGGCCTAGTGCAGATACGCAGTATTTT. Its translation is CASSVRPSADTQYF. The V and J genes are TRBV9 and TRBJ2-3; D ambiguous. Trimming removed 1 base from V and 4 bases from J, with 10 bases in between. The CDR3 is made up of 14 amino acids. Per germline, CDR1 SGDLS and CDR2 YYNGEE.

The chain links TRBV5-1 to TRBJ1-2; D call uncertain. The CDR3 is made up of 13 amino acids. The germline CDR1 and CDR2 sequences are SGHRS and YFSETQ. Trimming took off 0 bases at V and 3 bases at J, with 6 bases between the two ends. CDR3 coding DNA: TGCGCCAGCAGCTTGGGTTCGGACTATGGCTACACCTTC. Its translation: CASSLGSDYGYTF.

The rearrangement uses TRBV7-2 and TRBJ1-1; D is unresolved. Germline V lookup: CDR1 SGHTA, CDR2 FQGNSA. V was shortened by 2 bases and J by 0 bases, with 13 bases between the two germline ends. This CDR3 is built from 16 residues. The CDR3 loop reads CASSLSSVAMNTEAFF. CDR3 DNA: TGTGCCAGCAGCTTAAGCAGCGTGGCCATGAACACTGAAGCTTTCTTT.

The V call is TRBV7-9, the J call TRBJ1-4; tentatively, D is TRBD1 (6 bases). Trimming stripped 4 bases from V and 6 bases from J, with 15 bases between. CDR3 length: 15 residues. The germline V gene has CDR1 SEHNR and CDR2 FQNEAQ (reference sequence). The CDR3 region is CASSSRGGLDEKLFF. CDR3 DNA: TGTGCCAGCAGCTCGCGGGGGGGCCTGGATGAAAAACTGTTTTTT.

The chain carries TRBV21-1 and TRBJ1-2; the table calls TRBD1, which could not be checked here. TRBV21-1 is annotated as a pseudogene. The CDR3 spans 18 residues. The CDR3 region has the DNA TGTGCCAGCAGCAAACGGGGTTCCAGGGGGCTTTTAAACTATGGCTACACCTTC. Translation: CASSKRGSRGLLNYGYTF.

The chain combines TRBV28 with TRBJ2-3; D unclear. Germline CDR1 and CDR2: MDHEN and SYDVKM. This CDR3 has 14 residues. V was clipped by 2 bases and J by 1 base, with 7 bases between them. The CDR3 nucleotides are TGTGCCAGCAGTTTAGGGCAGGGCACAGATACGCAGTATTTT. Translating it yields CASSLGQGTDTQYF.

The V call is TRBV29-1, the J call TRBJ2-1; TRBD2 matches 12 bases. V was clipped by 7 bases and J by 3 bases; unmatched bases: 7. CDR1 SQVTM and CDR2 ANQGSEA come from the germline V gene. The CDR3 length is 15 residues. CDR3 protein: CSARLAGANYNEQFF. CDR3 DNA sequence: TGCAGCGCAAGACTAGCGGGGGCCAACTACAATGAGCAGTTCTTC.

J is TRBJ1-4 and V is TRBV11-2, with 7 bases fitting TRBD1. This CDR3 is built from 14 residues. The V gene's germline CDR1 is SGHAT and CDR2 FQNNGV. After removal of 6 bases from V and 6 bases from J, the junction contained 7 bases not matched to a gene. The CDR3 here is CASRMTGFDEKLFF. In nucleotides, the CDR3 is TGTGCCAGCAGGATGACAGGGTTCGATGAAAAACTGTTTTTT.

This chain links TRBV7-9 with TRBJ2-2; D perhaps matches TRBD1 (5 bases). Germline-derived CDR1 and CDR2 are SEHNR and FQNEAQ (reference sequence). V was cut by 3 bases and J by 1 base, with 9 bases left in between. The CDR3 covers 15 residues. CDR3 sequence (DNA): TGTGCCAGCAGCTTGCAGGGCGAGAACACCGGGGAGCTGTTTTTT. Translating gives CASSLQGENTGELFF. The entire variable domain, with the rest obtained from reference TRBV7-9 and TRBJ2-2, is as follows: DTGVSQNPRHKITKRGQNVTFRCDPISEHNRLYWYRQTLGQGPEFLTYFQNEAQLEKSRLLSDRFSAERPKGSFSTLEIQRTEQGDSAMYLCASSLQGENTGELFFGEGSRLTVL.

The rearrangement links TRBV28 to TRBJ2-7, with D tentatively TRBD1 (6 bases). The germline CDR1 and CDR2 sequences are MDHEN and SYDVKM. V was cut by 5 bases and J by 4 bases, with 9 bases left in between. CDR3 length equals 12 residues. The chain's CDR3 is CASSQGWYEQYF. The CDR3 bases are TGTGCCAGCAGTCAGGGGTGGTACGAGCAGTACTTC.

CDR3 sequence (DNA): TGTGCCAGCAAGCGGGTCCCTGGAAACACCATATATTTT. The encoded protein is CASKRVPGNTIYF. This chain connects TRBV6-1 to TRBJ1-3; D is unresolved. Germline V gene data show CDR1 as MNHNS and CDR2 as SASEGT. CDR3 size: 13 residues. The germline V and J ends were trimmed by 7 bases and 2 bases, with 9 bases remaining between them.

V is TRBV6-6 and J is TRBJ1-5, with D maybe TRBD1 (6 bases). The germline V and J ends were trimmed by 6 bases and 7 bases, with 13 bases remaining between them. The CDR3 totals 13 residues. CDR1 MNHNY and CDR2 SVGAGI come from the germline V gene (reference sequence). CDR3 in amino acids: CASRPGQRQPQHF. For the CDR3, the DNA is TGTGCCAGCAGACCGGGACAAAGACAGCCCCAGCATTTT.

V gene TRBV19 combines with J gene TRBJ1-5; 8 bases map to TRBD1. The CDR3 runs 15 residues. Trimming at V came to 6 bases and at J to 2 bases, leaving 6 bases not matched to a gene. Per germline, CDR1 LNHDA and CDR2 SQIVND (reference sequence). The CDR3 reads CASRSGGVGNQPQHF. CDR3 DNA sequence: TGTGCCAGTAGGTCAGGGGGCGTTGGCAATCAGCCCCAGCATTTT.

The V gene is TRBV29-1, the J gene TRBJ2-3; maybe TRBD2 (5 bases). V was pared by 2 bases and J by 4 bases, with 19 bases between. CDR1 and CDR2 (germline): SQVTM, ANQGSEA. CDR3 length: 16 amino acids. This CDR3 is CSVERWAANSADTQYF. The CDR3 coding sequence is TGCAGCGTTGAACGGTGGGCGGCCAATAGCGCAGATACGCAGTATTTT.

This chain connects TRBV19 to TRBJ2-6, with D tentatively TRBD1 (6 bases). CDR3 length: 17 residues. V lost 4 bases and J 0 bases, leaving 13 bases between the germline ends. CDR1 LNHDA and CDR2 SQIVND come from the germline V gene (reference sequence). As DNA, the CDR3 is TGTGCCAGTAGTAGGACAGAAAAATTCTCTGGGGCCAACGTCCTGACTTTC. Translated, it gives CASSRTEKFSGANVLTF. Based on the CDR3 plus reference TRBV19 and TRBJ2-6, the full variable domain is DGGITQSPKYLFRKEGQNVTLSCEQNLNHDAMYWYRQDPGQGLRLIYYSQIVNDFQKGDIAEGYSVSREKKESFPLTVTSAQKNPTAFYLCASSRTEKFSGANVLTFGAGSRLTVL.

The chain employs TRBV19 and TRBJ1-5, with TRBD1 as a possible D gene (5 bases). Germline CDR1 reads LNHDA; CDR2 reads SQIVND (reference sequence). V was trimmed by 10 bases and J by 0 bases, leaving 16 bases between them. CDR3 length: 15 amino acids. The DNA for the CDR3 is TGTGCCACCAGCCGGACATTGGGTAGCAATCAGCCCCAGCATTTT. Translating gives CATSRTLGSNQPQHF.

The chain is built from TRBV6-1 and TRBJ1-4, with a possible D match to TRBD1 (6 bases). This CDR3 has 13 residues. Germline CDR1 reads MNHNS; CDR2 reads SASEGT. V was cut by 6 bases and J by 7 bases, with 12 bases left in between. CDR3 in DNA: TGTGCCAGCAGGCGGGGGGCCGGTGAAAAACTGTTTTTT. Encoded protein: CASRRGAGEKLFF.

The chain links TRBV10-2 to TRBJ2-1, with 11 bases fitting TRBD1. There are 13 residues in the CDR3. The germline CDR1 and CDR2 sequences are WSHSY and SAAADI. With V trimmed by 8 bases and J by 7 bases, 4 bases remained unmatched. The CDR3 nucleotides are TGCGCCAGCCGAGGGACAGGGGGAAATGAGCAGTTCTTC. As protein: CASRGTGGNEQFF.

This chain links TRBV2 with TRBJ2-7, with TRBD1 matching over 7 bases. Germline CDR1 SNHLY, CDR2 FYNNEI. The ends lost 9 bases at V and 3 bases at J; junction bases unmatched: 5. This CDR3 region has 12 residues. CDR3 residues: CASLTGDYEQYF. The CDR3 DNA reads TGTGCCAGTCTAACAGGGGACTACGAGCAGTACTTC.

The rearrangement uses TRBV11-2 and TRBJ2-3; TRBD2 matches at 14 bases. Germline-derived CDR1 and CDR2 are SGHAT and FQNNGV. Unmatched junction bases numbered 7, after V lost 5 bases and J lost 6 bases. The CDR3 has 16 residues. The CDR3 region is CASSPGTSGGQDTQYF. The CDR3 region has the DNA TGTGCCAGCAGCCCAGGGACTAGCGGGGGCCAGGATACGCAGTATTTT.

The chain employs TRBV27 and TRBJ1-5, with D perhaps TRBD1 (5 bases). Germline V gene sequence: CDR1 MNHEY, CDR2 SMNVEV (reference sequence). This CDR3 region has 19 residues. The germline V and J ends were trimmed by 5 bases and 0 bases, with 23 bases remaining between them. The CDR3 region has the DNA TGTGCCAGCAGTCTCCGCCAGGACACACCTTACTTTAGCAATCAGCCCCAGCATTTT. This translates into CASSLRQDTPYFSNQPQHF.

V is TRBV6-6 and J is TRBJ2-1, with 12 nucleotides matching TRBD1. The CDR3 spans 15 residues. V trimming: 4 bases; J trimming: 11 bases; junction bases outside the gene matches: 9. Germline CDR1 MNHNY, CDR2 SVGAGI (reference sequence). CDR3 DNA: TGTGCCAGCAGTTTGGGACAGGGGGCTCCAAGGAAGCAGTTCTTC. It translates to CASSLGQGAPRKQFF.

The chain couples TRBV30 to TRBJ2-3, with D hard to call. Trimming removed 8 bases from V and 2 bases from J, with 11 bases in between. Looked up from germline, CDR1 is GTSNPN and CDR2 is SVGIG (reference sequence). This CDR3 is 12 amino acids long. The CDR3 here is CALSVYTDTQYF. Here the CDR3 DNA reads TGTGCCCTGTCGGTCTACACAGATACGCAGTATTTT.

V usage is TRBV28 and J usage is TRBJ2-7; 7 positions agree with TRBD2. Germline loops: CDR1 MDHEN, CDR2 SYDVKM. The CDR3 is 13 residues long. The trim removed 4 bases at V and 2 bases at J, leaving 2 bases unmatched. The DNA for the CDR3 is TGTGCCAGCAGTTCCGGGACTACCTACGAGCAGTACTTC. It is translated as CASSSGTTYEQYF.

J is TRBJ1-1 and V is TRBV19, with D tentatively TRBD1 (5 bases). The CDR3 runs 14 residues. Germline V gives CDR1 LNHDA, CDR2 SQIVND (reference sequence). Trimming shortened V by 2 bases and J by 2 bases, and 9 bases separated the two germline ends. The CDR3 DNA reads TGTGCCAGTAGTATAATCACAGGTAACACTGAAGCTTTCTTT. Its protein is CASSIITGNTEAFF. Drawing the rest from reference TRBV19 and TRBJ1-1, the complete variable domain is DGGITQSPKYLFRKEGQNVTLSCEQNLNHDAMYWYRQDPGQGLRLIYYSQIVNDFQKGDIAEGYSVSREKKESFPLTVTSAQKNPTAFYLCASSIITGNTEAFFGQGTRLTVV.

CDR3 region: CASSLKREGALNEQFF. In nucleotides, the CDR3 is TGTGCCAGCAGCTTAAAGCGGGAGGGCGCCCTGAATGAGCAGTTCTTC. The chain couples TRBV11-2 to TRBJ2-1; 10 bases map to TRBD2. CDR1 and CDR2 (germline): SGHAT, FQNNGV. Trimming cost V 2 bases and J 7 bases; bases outside gene matches: 8. This CDR3 comprises 16 residues.